A selection of T cell receptor beta chains follows, all from one sample in a study of cytomegalovirus exposure and HLA in healthy donors. Some clones are missing from TCRdb's copy, which holds only in-frame ones; the method was immunoSEQ multiplex PCR. The sample lists under 250,000 clones; 83% were seen once. Sample: PBMCs. These receptors came from a woman aged 18-35 years in good health and CMV-seronegative. The CDR3 runs from the conserved cysteine through the conserved F or W. Fields, in order: clone size, V gene, J gene, D gene, CDR3 DNA, CDR3 protein. The D gene is left open where the match is weak. Not all rows give a size; the values are once, few, many and, for expanded clones, a class.

NA	TRBV5-1	TRBJ2-2	NA	TGCGCCAGCAGCTTCGGGACCGGGCCCGGGGAGCTGTTTTTT	CASSFGTGPGELFF
NA	TRBV30	TRBJ2-1	TRBD1	TGTGCCTGCATTACGACAGGGGGCTACAATGAGCAGTTCTTC	CACITTGGYNEQFF
NA	TRBV14	TRBJ1-1	NA	TGTGCCAGCAGCTGGGGGATGAACACTGAAGCTTTCTTT	CASSWGMNTEAFF
once	TRBV7-9	TRBJ1-2	TRBD1	TGTGCCAGCAGCCAGGGACAGACCTATGGCTACACCTTC	CASSQGQTYGYTF
NA	TRBV4-1	TRBJ1-4	NA	TGCGCCAGCAGCCAAGACCCTGCAACTAATGAAAAACTGTTTTTT	CASSQDPATNEKLFF
NA	TRBV7-9	TRBJ1-3	TRBD1	TGTGCCAGCAGCCGGAGGGACAGCTCTGGAAACACCATATATTTT	CASSRRDSSGNTIYF
NA	TRBV9	TRBJ2-3	TRBD1	TGTGCCAGCAGCGTCATACAGGGGGCCGGAGATACGCAGTATTTT	CASSVIQGAGDTQYF
few	TRBV29-1	TRBJ2-2	NA	TGCAGCGTTGTGGGCTTACTAGGCACCGGGGAGCTGTTTTTT	CSVVGLLGTGELFF
NA	TRBV27	TRBJ1-1	NA	TGTGCCAGCAGTGGGGGGTTGAACACTGAAGCTTTCTTT	CASSGGLNTEAFF
NA	TRBV6-5	TRBJ2-7	NA	TGTGCCAGCAGCAGGGACCTCTCCTACGAGCAGTACTTC	CASSRDLSYEQYF
NA	TRBV30	TRBJ2-1	TRBD2	TGTGCCTGGAGTCCGATGTACCGGCGGGGGGGCAGCAATGAGCAGTTCTTC	CAWSPMYRRGGSNEQFF
few	TRBV7-9	TRBJ1-1	TRBD1	TGTGCCAGCAGCCTGGGACAGACAAACACTGAAGCTTTCTTT	CASSLGQTNTEAFF
NA	TRBV27	TRBJ2-1	TRBD2	TGTGCCAGCAGTCCCGCCCCCTGGGACTACCTCTACAATGAGCAGTTCTTC	CASSPAPWDYLYNEQFF
NA	TRBV7-2	TRBJ1-2	TRBD1	TGTGCCAGCAGCCCCATGTGGGGGACAGGGAATGGCTACACCTTC	CASSPMWGTGNGYTF
NA	TRBV7-9	TRBJ2-2	TRBD1	TGTGCCAGCAGTTTTACTCCGGGACAGGGTTTGGTCGGGGAGCTGTTTTTT	CASSFTPGQGLVGELFF
NA	TRBV7-9	TRBJ1-3	NA	TGTGCCAGCAGCTTCGACAAGGGCACTCTTAGGAACACCATATATTTT	CASSFDKGTLRNTIYF
once	TRBV29-1	TRBJ2-7	NA	TGCAGCGTTGAAGACTACGAGCAGTACTTC	CSVEDYEQYF
NA	TRBV7-9	TRBJ2-7	NA	TGTGCCAGCAGCTTAGGCGGAACAAGAGGTTACGAGCAGTACTTC	CASSLGGTRGYEQYF
NA	TRBV2	TRBJ1-1	TRBD1	TGTGCCAGCAGTGACCAGGGGGTTGGCACTGAAGCTTTCTTT	CASSDQGVGTEAFF
NA	TRBV4-1	TRBJ1-1	TRBD1	TGCGCCAGCAACCTGAGACAGGGAGAGACTGAAGCTTTCTTT	CASNLRQGETEAFF
NA	TRBV7-9	TRBJ2-7	NA	TGTGCCAGCAGCAACGACGGTCGCTACGAGCAGTACTTC	CASSNDGRYEQYF
NA	TRBV6-1	TRBJ1-5	NA	TGTGCCAGCAGCGTCGATAGCAATCAGCCCCAGCATTTT	CASSVDSNQPQHF
NA	TRBV10-2	TRBJ2-7	NA	TGCGCCAGCTCCGAACCCGGGACGCAAGCCACCTACGAGCAGTACTTC	CASSEPGTQATYEQYF
NA	TRBV11-2	TRBJ1-5	TRBD1	TGTGCCAGCGCCCCGGGACAGGGCAAGGTTAGCAATCAGCCCCAGCATTTT	CASAPGQGKVSNQPQHF
NA	TRBV18	TRBJ2-5	NA	TGTGCCAGCTCCCAGACAGGACCAGAGACCCAGTACTTC	CASSQTGPETQYF
NA	TRBV9	TRBJ1-2	NA	TGTGCCAGCAGCGTGAGTTTGGTGGATGGCTACACCTTC	CASSVSLVDGYTF
once	TRBV7-2	TRBJ2-4	TRBD2	TGTGCCAGCAGCTTAGCGGGGGGGAAAAACATTCAGTACTTC	CASSLAGGKNIQYF
NA	TRBV28	TRBJ2-5	NA	TGTGCCAGCAGTTTGGGGGGCCGGGAGACCCAGTACTTC	CASSLGGRETQYF
NA	TRBV28	TRBJ1-2	TRBD1	TGTGCCAGCAGATATACCCACAGGGGCGGAAACTATGGCTACACCTTC	CASRYTHRGGNYGYTF
NA	TRBV5-1	TRBJ2-2	NA	TGCGCCAGCAGCTTCGGGAACACCGGGGAGCTGTTTTTT	CASSFGNTGELFF
NA	TRBV30	TRBJ2-7	TRBD1	TGTGCCTGGAGAAAAGACAGGGGGGGATCCGAGCAGTACTTC	CAWRKDRGGSEQYF
few	TRBV2	TRBJ1-1	TRBD1	TGTGCCAGCAGGACAGGGGGGAACACTGAAGCTTTCTTT	CASRTGGNTEAFF
NA	TRBV5-6	TRBJ2-6	TRBD2	TGTGCCAGCAGCCGCCATCGGGGGGGAAGCTCTGGGGCCAACGTCCTGACTTTC	CASSRHRGGSSGANVLTF
NA	TRBV18	TRBJ2-5	NA	TGTGCCAGCTCACCAGTGGGGGGAGAGACCCAGTACTTC	CASSPVGGETQYF
NA	TRBV25-1	TRBJ1-2	TRBD1	TGTGCCAGCAGTGAATATCCGACCGGGACAGGGGTCGACTATGGCTACACCTTC	CASSEYPTGTGVDYGYTF
NA	TRBV6-1	TRBJ1-2	NA	TGTGCCAGCACCCTCGGGTGGGACTATGGCTACACCTTC	CASTLGWDYGYTF
NA	TRBV2	TRBJ2-5	NA	TGTGCCAGCAGTCCCCGAACCCGGGCCGGGGAGACCCAGTACTTC	CASSPRTRAGETQYF
NA	TRBV5-1	TRBJ1-6	TRBD1	TGCGCCAGCAGCTTGGACAGGGGAAATTCACCCCTCCACTTT	CASSLDRGNSPLHF
once	TRBV9	TRBJ2-1	TRBD2	TGTGCCAGCAGCGTAGGCGGGGGGTCGTACAATGAGCAGTTCTTC	CASSVGGGSYNEQFF
NA	TRBV7-3	TRBJ2-3	TRBD2	TGTGCCAGCAGCACCGGGACTAGCGGGGGGCCTACAGATACGCAGTATTTT	CASSTGTSGGPTDTQYF
NA	TRBV6-1	TRBJ2-7	NA	TGTGCCAGCAGTGAAGCCGGCAGCTACGAGCAGTACTTC	CASSEAGSYEQYF
NA	TRBV27	TRBJ1-6	TRBD1	TGTGCCAGCAGTTTCTCAGGGGGCAGTAATTCACCCCTCCACTTT	CASSFSGGSNSPLHF
NA	TRBV29-1	TRBJ1-1	TRBD1	TGCAGCGCGGAGATCTTGGACAGGGGGGTCACTGAAGCTTTCTTT	CSAEILDRGVTEAFF
NA	TRBV5-1	TRBJ2-2	NA	TGCGCCAGCAGCTTGGCCGGACTAACCACCGGGGAGCTGTTTTTT	CASSLAGLTTGELFF
NA	TRBV6-5	TRBJ2-1	TRBD1	TGTGCCAGCAGTACCCGGACAGGGACGAGTGAGCAGTTCTTC	CASSTRTGTSEQFF
NA	TRBV27	TRBJ2-3	TRBD2	TGTGCCAGCAGTTTAGTGTCTAGCGGTACAGATACGCAGTATTTT	CASSLVSSGTDTQYF
NA	TRBV30	TRBJ1-1	TRBD1	TGTGCCTGGAGTGGAAACAGGGGGCGTAGCACTGAAGCTTTCTTT	CAWSGNRGRSTEAFF
NA	TRBV2	TRBJ2-7	TRBD1	TGTGCCAGCAGTGAGAGGTCAGGGGGACCCTACGAGCAGTACTTC	CASSERSGGPYEQYF
NA	TRBV5-1	TRBJ1-6	NA	TGCGCCAGCAGCTCCAGGGATAATTCACCCCTCCACTTT	CASSSRDNSPLHF
few	TRBV5-1	TRBJ2-2	TRBD1	TGCGCCAGCAGCGGGGGACAGGGTGTCACCGGGGAGCTGTTTTTT	CASSGGQGVTGELFF
NA	TRBV27	TRBJ2-1	TRBD1	TGTGCCAGCAGTTTTAACAGGGGGCGAAACAATGAGCAGTTCTTC	CASSFNRGRNNEQFF
NA	TRBV30	TRBJ2-6	NA	TGTGCCTGGGCCTGGGGCTCTGGGGCCAACGTCCTGACTTTC	CAWAWGSGANVLTF
few	TRBV5-1	TRBJ2-7	NA	TGCGCCAGCAGCTCCATGGAGGCGGGAATTCGAAACGAGCAGTACTTC	CASSSMEAGIRNEQYF
NA	TRBV5-1	TRBJ1-6	NA	TGCGCCAGCAGATCCGGCGACGTTCGCTATAATTCACCCCTCCACTTT	CASRSGDVRYNSPLHF
once	TRBV27	TRBJ1-4	TRBD1	TGTGCCAGCAGTCCACCGGGACAGTCTGAAAAACTGTTTTTT	CASSPPGQSEKLFF
once	TRBV18	TRBJ2-2	NA	TGTGCCAGCTCACCATATGTGGAGAGGGTGAACACCGGGGAGCTGTTTTTT	CASSPYVERVNTGELFF
once	TRBV18	TRBJ2-7	TRBD2	TGTGCCAGCTCCTGGGGGACTAAGGCCTACGAGCAGTACTTC	CASSWGTKAYEQYF
NA	TRBV9	TRBJ2-1	TRBD2	TGTGCCAGCAGCGTAAGCGGGAGGTCCTACAATGAGCAGTTCTTC	CASSVSGRSYNEQFF
NA	TRBV30	TRBJ2-1	NA	TGTGCCTGGAGCTTAAAATACGAGCAGTTCTTC	CAWSLKYEQFF